Shown below are 25 T cell receptor beta chains from a single sample sequenced in a study of shared clonotypes between healthy human individuals. Clones were sequenced by immunoSEQ multiplex PCR, and TCRdb holds only the in-frame ones, with some missing. The sample has 2 million or so clones; approximately 95% are singletons. The sample comprised naive CD4+ T cells sorted from blood. Subset meaning: CD45RA+ positively selected. The receptors were sampled from a man between 18 and 35 years old in good health.

The chain couples TRBV7-9 to TRBJ2-1, with 9 bases matching TRBD2. The CDR3 runs 15 residues. Trimming at V came to 4 bases and at J to 5 bases, leaving 6 bases not matched to a gene. CDR1 SEHNR and CDR2 FQNEAQ come from the germline V gene (reference sequence). The CDR3 coding sequence is TGTGCCAGCAGCTCCTTAGCGGGGGCGAACAATGAGCAGTTCTTC. This translates into CASSSLAGANNEQFF.

The chain uses TRBV7-9 and TRBJ2-2; D remains unclear. This CDR3 has 12 amino acids. The V end lost 1 base, the J end lost 8 bases, and 5 bases lay between the germline ends. Germline V gene sequence: CDR1 SEHNR, CDR2 FQNEAQ (reference sequence). CDR3 sequence (DNA): TGTGCCAGCAGCTTAGTACAGGGGGAGCTGTTTTTT. This codes for CASSLVQGELFF.

V and J are TRBV30 and TRBJ2-2; TRBD2 agrees at 8 bases. V lost 6 bases, J lost 0 bases, and 9 bases stayed unmatched. Germline V gene lookup returns CDR1 GTSNPN and CDR2 SVGIG (reference sequence). This CDR3 spans 16 amino acids. The CDR3 sequence: CACRTGGRTNTGELFF. The CDR3 DNA reads as TGTGCCTGCCGCACGGGGGGGAGGACGAACACCGGGGAGCTGTTTTTT.

V and J are TRBV6-1 and TRBJ2-5, with D unclear. Germline-derived CDR1 and CDR2 are MNHNS and SASEGT. V lost 6 bases and J 5 bases, leaving 13 bases between the germline ends. This CDR3 is built from 13 residues. CDR3 DNA sequence: TGTGCCAGCAGCCCCATGAGCGTCGAGACCCAGTACTTC. Translating gives CASSPMSVETQYF.

This clone has a single count. This chain joins TRBV9 and TRBJ2-7; 10 nucleotides match TRBD2. The CDR3 totals 17 residues. Germline CDR1 and CDR2: SGDLS and YYNGEE. V lost 2 bases, J lost 5 bases, and 13 bases stayed unmatched. CDR3 sequence: CASSVRRLAGVWDEQYF. Written as DNA, the CDR3 is TGTGCCAGCAGCGTGAGGCGGCTAGCGGGGGTTTGGGACGAGCAGTACTTC.

This chain connects TRBV2 to TRBJ2-1, with 8 bases matching TRBD2. Per the germline V gene, CDR1 is SNHLY and CDR2 is FYNNEI. V lost 4 bases, J lost 4 bases, and 6 bases stayed unmatched. The CDR3 spans 15 residues. The CDR3 nucleotides read TGTGCCAGCAGTGGGATTAGCGGGAAATACAATGAGCAGTTCTTC. Translation: CASSGISGKYNEQFF.

CDR3 amino acids: CAISEQAGGADTQYF. In DNA, the CDR3 is TGTGCCATCAGTGAGCAGGCGGGGGGGGCAGATACGCAGTATTTT. This chain links TRBV10-3 with TRBJ2-3, with TRBD2 identical over 9 bases. The V gene's germline CDR1 is ENHRY and CDR2 SYGVKD. J gave up 4 bases and V 2 bases, and 4 bases lay outside the gene matches. CDR3 length equals 15 residues.

This chain uses TRBV7-2 with TRBJ2-3; 7 nucleotides match TRBD1. This CDR3 has 14 amino acids. V dropped 4 bases and J dropped 3; count of bases not matched to a gene: 4. Germline CDR1 SGHTA, CDR2 FQGNSA. CDR3 nucleotide sequence: TGTGCCAGCAGCTCAGGACAGGCGACAGATACGCAGTATTTT. It encodes CASSSGQATDTQYF.

J is TRBJ2-2 and V is TRBV28; possibly TRBD1 for D (5 bases). The CDR3 loop spans 12 amino acids. Germline CDR1 MDHEN, CDR2 SYDVKM. Between the trimmed V and J ends, which lost 6 bases and 7 bases, there was a span of 9 bases. The CDR3 bases are TGTGCCAGCAGCAGGGTGGGCGGGGAGCTGTTTTTT. The encoded protein is CASSRVGGELFF.

The J gene is TRBJ2-7, the V gene TRBV27; 11 bases map to TRBD2. Germline values: CDR1 MNHEY, CDR2 SMNVEV (reference sequence). After removal of 8 bases from V and 3 bases from J, the junction contained 12 bases not matched to a gene. There are 16 residues in the CDR3. CDR3 amino acids: CASAQSPGLAVYEQYF. The CDR3 nucleotides are TGTGCCAGCGCCCAATCCCCGGGACTAGCGGTCTACGAGCAGTACTTC.

A remark on this clone: The sample carries other DNA sequences with the same CDR3. Here the CDR3 DNA reads TGTGCCAGCAGCTTCTCGGACACTGAAGCTTTCTTT. This sequence encodes CASSFSDTEAFF. This sequence joins TRBV11-2 and TRBJ1-1; D remains ambiguous. The CDR3 is 12 amino acids. The germline V gene has CDR1 SGHAT and CDR2 FQNNGV. V shed 3 bases and J shed 3 bases, with 5 bases lying between them.

CDR3 in DNA: TGTGCCAGCAGTGAAGAGGCTGGAGGAGCTTACAATGAGCAGTTCTTC. It translates to CASSEEAGGAYNEQFF. The V call is TRBV2, the J call TRBJ2-1, with a tentative D call TRBD2 (5 bases). V was clipped by 1 base and J by 4 bases, with 14 bases between them. The CDR3 has 16 residues. Germline V lookup: CDR1 SNHLY, CDR2 FYNNEI. Complete variable domain (other parts from reference TRBV2 and TRBJ2-1): EPEVTQTPSHQVTQMGQEVILRCVPISNHLYFYWYRQILGQKVEFLVSFYNNEISEKSEIFDDQFSVERPDGSNFTLKIRSTKLEDSAMYFCASSEEAGGAYNEQFFGPGTRLTVL.

The J gene is TRBJ1-2, the V gene TRBV28; 10 bases agree with TRBD1. The CDR3 has 14 amino acids. Germline CDR1 reads MDHEN; CDR2 reads SYDVKM. V lost 2 bases and J lost 4; bases outside the gene matches: 1. CDR3 protein: CASSLRTGGYGYTF. CDR3 sequence (DNA): TGTGCCAGCAGTTTACGGACAGGGGGCTATGGCTACACCTTC.

Worth noting for this clone: Different DNA sequences within this sample yield the same CDR3. The genes are TRBV5-1 and TRBJ1-6; 7 nucleotides line up with TRBD1. The CDR3 has 13 amino acids. The germline gives CDR1 SGHRS, CDR2 YFSETQ. Trimming removed 4 bases from V and 7 bases from J; junction bases left unmatched: 2. CDR3: CASSLGQNSPLHF. The CDR3 DNA follows: TGCGCCAGCAGCCTGGGACAGAATTCACCCCTCCACTTT.

The chain is built from TRBV27 and TRBJ2-1; possible D gene TRBD2, 5 bases. The V and J ends lost 8 bases and 4 bases respectively, with 18 bases between them. Per the germline V gene, CDR1 is MNHEY and CDR2 is SMNVEV (reference sequence). This CDR3 region has 15 residues. The CDR3 spells CASSRGWEPYNEQFF. The CDR3 DNA reads as TGTGCCAGCTCACGCGGTTGGGAGCCTTACAATGAGCAGTTCTTC.

The chain is built from TRBV27 and TRBJ1-2; 9 bases are a match to TRBD1. Losses at the gene ends were 5 bases for V and 4 bases for J; bases not matched to a gene: 8. This CDR3 spans 15 amino acids. Germline V gene data show CDR1 as MNHEY and CDR2 as SMNVEV (reference sequence). The CDR3 DNA is TGTGCCAGCAGTCCACCCGACAGGGGGTCCTATGGCTACACCTTC. Its translation: CASSPPDRGSYGYTF.

The rearrangement links TRBV7-9 to TRBJ2-1; TRBD1 matches at 10 bases. The CDR3 has 15 amino acids. V dropped 5 bases and J dropped 2; count of bases not matched to a gene: 3. Germline lookup yields CDR1 SEHNR and CDR2 FQNEAQ (reference sequence). CDR3 DNA sequence: TGTGCCAGCAGCACGACAGGGGGCGCCTACAATGAGCAGTTCTTC. It encodes CASSTTGGAYNEQFF.

The chain employs TRBV4-1 and TRBJ2-4; 14 bases fit TRBD2. The V gene's germline CDR1 is MGHRA and CDR2 YSYEKL. V trimming: 3 bases; J trimming: 0 bases; junction bases outside the gene matches: 4. The CDR3 contains 18 residues. The CDR3 bases are TGCGCCAGCAGCCAGGGACTAGCGGGGGTTCTAGCCAAAAACATTCAGTACTTC. Its translation is CASSQGLAGVLAKNIQYF.

The chain employs TRBV6-1 and TRBJ1-5; D remains unclear. V was cut by 4 bases and J by 3 bases, with 13 bases left in between. The CDR3 covers 15 residues. CDR1 is MNHNS and CDR2 is SASEGT in the germline V gene. Written as DNA, the CDR3 is TGTGCCAGCAGTGGGAGCCGGAGGATCAATCAGCCCCAGCATTTT. Translation: CASSGSRRINQPQHF.

This CDR3 reads CASSRGAGGNTDTQYF. The DNA for the CDR3 is TGTGCCAGCAGCCGTGGAGCGGGGGGAAACACAGATACGCAGTATTTT. V is TRBV7-2 and J is TRBJ2-3; 9 bases are shared with TRBD2. The V gene's germline CDR1 is SGHTA and CDR2 FQGNSA. This CDR3 contains 16 residues. Trimming removed 5 bases from V and 2 bases from J; junction bases left unmatched: 8.

The chain carries TRBV30 and TRBJ1-2; D call uncertain. CDR1 is GTSNPN, CDR2 SVGIG, per germline (reference sequence). CDR3 length: 11 amino acids. V lost 4 bases, J lost 6 bases, and 9 bases lay in between. CDR3 amino acids: CAWNAADGYTF. For the CDR3, the DNA is TGTGCCTGGAATGCAGCAGATGGCTACACCTTC.

This sequence joins TRBV4-1 and TRBJ1-5; 7 bases match TRBD1. Germline CDR1 reads MGHRA; CDR2 reads YSYEKL. The CDR3 runs to 17 residues. With V trimmed by 4 bases and J by 2 bases, 11 bases remained unmatched. The CDR3 nucleotides read TGCGCCAGCAGCCTCGGACAGGTCTTTCAGGGCAATCAGCCCCAGCATTTT. It translates to CASSLGQVFQGNQPQHF.

This clone was recorded only once. The chain links TRBV5-5 to TRBJ1-6; the D gene is possibly TRBD1 (5 bases). Deletions cut 2 bases from V and 8 bases from J, with 8 bases between. This CDR3 has 13 amino acids. From germline, CDR1 is SGHKS and CDR2 YYEKEE (reference sequence). This CDR3 is CASSLGVDSPLHF. The CDR3 region has the DNA TGTGCCAGCAGCTTAGGGGTGGATTCACCCCTCCACTTT. Supplemented by reference TRBV5-5 and TRBJ1-6, the full variable domain reads DAGVTQSPTHLIKTRGQQVTLRCSPISGHKSVSWYQQVLGQGPQFIFQYYEKEERGRGNFPDRFSARQFPNYSSELNVNALLLGDSALYLCASSLGVDSPLHFGNGTRLTVT.

This rearrangement joins TRBV2 to TRBJ2-7; the match to TRBD2 covers 9 bases. The trim removed 4 bases at V and 2 bases at J, leaving 6 bases unmatched. The CDR3 runs to 15 residues. Per germline, CDR1 SNHLY and CDR2 FYNNEI. Written as DNA, the CDR3 is TGTGCCAGCAGTGTGACTAGCGGTACCCCCTACGAGCAGTACTTC. This gives the protein CASSVTSGTPYEQYF.

V is TRBV10-3 and J is TRBJ1-4; D call uncertain. The length of the CDR3 is 12 residues. Per germline, CDR1 ENHRY and CDR2 SYGVKD. The V end was cut by 3 bases, the J end by 10 bases, with 9 bases between. CDR3 loop: CAISEIDGKLFF. CDR3 bases: TGTGCCATCAGTGAAATTGACGGAAAACTGTTTTTT.